The source of this T cell receptor (beta chain) is a study of blood T cell repertoires in COVID-19. Per germline, CDR1 SGHTS and CDR2 YDEGEE. Between the trimmed V and J ends, which lost 0 bases and 2 bases, there was a span of 9 bases. The CDR3 is 15 amino acids. Some clones are missing from TCRdb's copy, which holds only in-frame ones; the method was immunoSEQ multiplex PCR. The data hold roughly 250,000 clones, with 70% to 85% observed a single time. Only a few counts were recorded for this clone. The source of this sequence is a woman aged 80 or over with acute or convalescent COVID-19. This chain connects TRBV5-8 to TRBJ1-5; D is undetermined. Sequencing was done on a sample of peripheral blood. The CDR3 protein is CASSLGTRGNQPQHF. The CDR3 DNA follows: TGTGCCAGCAGCTTGGGTACGAGGGGCAATCAGCCCCAGCATTTT.